Following are 15 T cell receptor beta chains from one sample sequenced in a study of cytomegalovirus exposure and HLA in healthy donors. The PCR used 60 Vbeta and 13 Jbeta primers. TCRdb's table, derived via immunoSEQ multiplex PCR, lists solely in-frame clones and lacks some. This sample's table reports about 70,000 clones. The sequenced sample consisted of PBMCs. These receptors all stem from a female donor in good health and CMV-seropositive.

The chain has TRBV7-9 and TRBJ2-3; D gene uncertain. There are 17 residues in the CDR3. The V gene lost 6 bases and the J gene lost 4 bases, with 23 bases spanning the gap. Looked up from germline, CDR1 is SEHNR and CDR2 is FQNEAQ (reference sequence). The CDR3 DNA reads as TGTGCCAGCAGTTTTAGACACAAATTATCCCGCGCAGATACGCAGTATTTT. This codes for CASSFRHKLSRADTQYF.

The chain uses TRBV30 and TRBJ2-5; maybe TRBD1 (6 bases). V shed 4 bases and J shed 1 base, with 16 bases lying between them. The CDR3 is made up of 15 amino acids. Germline assignment: CDR1 GTSNPN and CDR2 SVGIG (reference sequence). The CDR3 loop reads CAWNALGGFQETQYF. The CDR3 DNA reads TGTGCCTGGAACGCCCTAGGGGGATTCCAAGAGACCCAGTACTTC. Full variable domain (remainder filled in from reference TRBV30 and TRBJ2-5): SQTIHQWPATLVQPVGSPLSLECTVEGTSNPNLYWYRQAAGRGLQLLFYSVGIGQISSEVPQNLSASRPQDRQFILSSKKLLLSDSGFYLCAWNALGGFQETQYFGPGTRLLVL.

The V call is TRBV7-2, the J call TRBJ1-2, with TRBD1 identical over 7 bases. Germline lookup yields CDR1 SGHTA and CDR2 FQGNSA. V dropped 5 bases and J dropped 1; count of bases not matched to a gene: 7. The CDR3 has 15 amino acids. CDR3 residues: CASSVTTGLNYGYTF. In DNA, the CDR3 is TGTGCCAGCAGCGTTACGACAGGGCTTAACTATGGCTACACCTTC.

The V and J genes are TRBV18 and TRBJ2-7; D is perhaps TRBD1 (6 bases). V shed 4 bases and J shed 4 bases, with 11 bases lying between them. The CDR3 extends over 13 amino acids. Germline assignment: CDR1 KGHSH and CDR2 LQKENI. CDR3 nucleotide sequence: TGTGCCAGCTCACTTCAGGGGCCGTACGAGCAGTACTTC. The encoded protein is CASSLQGPYEQYF.

The chain couples TRBV2 to TRBJ2-5, with D possibly matching TRBD2 (6 bases). Per germline, CDR1 SNHLY and CDR2 FYNNEI. V was trimmed by 1 base and J by 1 base, leaving 13 bases between them. This CDR3 is 16 amino acids long. The CDR3 spells CASSEGSEGRQETQYF. As DNA, the CDR3 is TGTGCCAGCAGTGAAGGGTCGGAGGGCCGCCAAGAGACCCAGTACTTC.

CDR3: CASSKDREETQYF. The DNA of the CDR3 is TGTGCCAGTAGTAAAGACAGGGAAGAGACCCAGTACTTC. V gene TRBV19 combines with J gene TRBJ2-5; 7 positions match TRBD1. This CDR3 has 13 amino acids. The V gene end was trimmed by 4 bases and the J gene end by 3 bases; junction bases not matched to a gene: 2. Germline V gene lookup returns CDR1 LNHDA and CDR2 SQIVND (reference sequence).

The chain is built from TRBV7-2 and TRBJ2-6; TRBD1 matches at 12 bases. The germline V gene has CDR1 SGHTA and CDR2 FQGNSA. With V trimmed by 5 bases and J by 12 bases, 8 bases remained unmatched. The CDR3 consists of 15 residues. The CDR3 coding sequence is TGTGCCAGCAGCCGGGGACAGGGGGCTTCAAGCGTCCTGACTTTC. It encodes CASSRGQGASSVLTF.

The chain combines TRBV4-3 with TRBJ1-5; 9 positions match TRBD1. Trimming took 3 bases from V and 5 from J; bases not matched to a gene: 5. Germline lookup yields CDR1 LGHNA and CDR2 YSLEER. This CDR3 is 15 amino acids long. The CDR3 is CASSQGGQGDQPQHF. The CDR3 DNA follows: TGCGCCAGCAGCCAGGGGGGACAGGGCGATCAGCCCCAGCATTTT.

The chain employs TRBV6-1 and TRBJ1-1, with 7 nucleotides matching TRBD1. V lost 5 bases and J lost 1; bases outside the gene matches: 4. CDR3 size: 14 residues. The germline gives CDR1 MNHNS, CDR2 SASEGT. CDR3 bases: TGTGCCAGCAGTTCAGGACAGGAGAACACTGAAGCTTTCTTT. It codes for CASSSGQENTEAFF.

The chain links TRBV29-1 to TRBJ2-1; 8 bases are shared with TRBD1. V gave up 1 base and J gave up 0 bases; unmatched junction bases: 5. Germline CDR1 is SQVTM and CDR2 is ANQGSEA. There are 16 residues in the CDR3. The CDR3 is CSVEGQGSPSYNEQFF. In DNA form, the CDR3 reads TGCAGCGTTGAAGGACAGGGGTCACCCTCCTACAATGAGCAGTTCTTC.

The rearrangement links TRBV28 to TRBJ1-2, with TRBD1 matching over 9 bases. This CDR3 contains 14 residues. Germline assignment: CDR1 MDHEN and CDR2 SYDVKM. J gave up 6 bases and V 4 bases, and 6 bases lay outside the gene matches. The CDR3 is CASSSADRGNGYTF. The CDR3 bases are TGTGCCAGCAGTTCCGCGGACAGGGGAAATGGCTACACCTTC.

V and J are TRBV27 and TRBJ1-2; maybe TRBD1 (5 bases). The CDR3 runs to 16 residues. The V gene lost 2 bases and the J gene lost 3 bases, with 16 bases spanning the gap. The germline gives CDR1 MNHEY, CDR2 SMNVEV (reference sequence). The CDR3 coding sequence is TGTGCCAGCAGTTTAGGGGCTACAAGGAATTACTATGGCTACACCTTC. Its protein is CASSLGATRNYYGYTF.

The chain has TRBV7-2 and TRBJ1-1; D is undetermined. The length of the CDR3 is 12 residues. The ends were cut back, 6 bases at V and 4 bases at J, with 9 bases in the middle. Germline CDR1 is SGHTA and CDR2 is FQGNSA. Written as DNA, the CDR3 is TGTGCCAGCAGTCCTCAACTCACTGAAGCTTTCTTT. Protein sequence: CASSPQLTEAFF.

The V gene is TRBV4-3, the J gene TRBJ2-3; no clear D gene. The V end lost 4 bases, the J end lost 3 bases, and 14 bases lay between the germline ends. CDR1 and CDR2 (germline): LGHNA, YSLEER. The CDR3 covers 15 residues. The CDR3 loop reads CASSLSKRFTDTQYF. CDR3 in DNA: TGCGCCAGCAGCCTCTCGAAACGGTTTACAGATACGCAGTATTTT.

This chain joins TRBV6-5 and TRBJ1-1; D is uncertain. The CDR3 sequence is 14 residues long. Trimming removed 0 bases from V and 9 bases from J, with 14 bases in between. CDR1 is MNHEY, CDR2 SVGAGI, per germline. The CDR3 DNA reads as TGTGCCAGCAGTTACTCGCAGCGCGGGCTTCAAGCTTTCTTT. Protein sequence: CASSYSQRGLQAFF.